A single TCR beta chain is shown here with its context. Autoimmune disease history or systemic immunosuppression excluded patients. This record comes from a study of OX40 agonist ivuxolimab in advanced cancers. As for the study in general: Ivuxolimab is a fully human IgG2 antibody that activates OX40 (CD134). Partial responses, seen in three patients, involved one hepatocellular carcinoma and two cutaneous melanomas. Melanoma, hepatocellular carcinoma, head and neck or renal cell cancer occurred in dose-escalation patients.

V lost 5 bases to trimming and J lost 2 bases, with 13 bases between them. Germline-derived CDR1 and CDR2 are LNHDA and SQIVND (reference sequence). The CDR3 is 14 residues long. This table comes from immunoSEQ multiplex PCR, and its TCRdb copy is limited to in-frame clones, with some not included. The table has under 85,000 clones, about 86% seen once; the top ten hold nearly 8%. The sequenced sample was CD4+ or CD8+ T cells sorted from blood, obtained in a trial of the OX40 agonist ivuxolimab. The TCR sequence derives from an adult with an advanced solid tumor such as melanoma, head and neck, liver or kidney cancer. The chain employs TRBV19 and TRBJ2-7; D could derive from TRBD1 or TRBD2 (5 bases each). The CDR3 DNA follows: TGTGCCAGTAGTCCCATGGGGGAAACCTACGAGCAGTACTTC. It encodes CASSPMGETYEQYF.